This TCR beta chain comes out of a study of T-cell memory formation after mild COVID-19. Study summary: Largely donor-specific TCR clusters were found.

Findings and caveats of the study: Clones that got smaller from day 15 to 85 had even CD4/CD8, while clones growing later tipped toward CD4+. Some clones that responded were present in memory (sampled pre-infection), which suggests cross-reactive memory joined.

The CDR3 runs 16 residues. The V and J ends lost 0 bases and 1 base respectively, with 13 bases between them. Germline V gives CDR1 LGHNA, CDR2 YNFKEQ. Points on this clonotype: Its antigen is as yet unknown.

Constant-segment primers were used for 5'RACE, and the resulting TCR alpha and TCR beta cDNA libraries carried sample barcodes and UMIs. In TCRdb, the 5' RACE reads were re-called with MiXCR into one record per CDR3 protein. Here the sample spans about 350,000 distinct CDR3 sequences, 25% to 30% being singletons. V and J are TRBV4-2 and TRBJ2-7, with a possible D match to TRBD2 (7 bases). The origin of this receptor is an adult woman who had mild COVID-19 (a few samples of this study predate the infection). Cell type and time point are not known. The sequencing sample was made of PBMCs or a T cell subset sorted from them (not recorded which). The chain's CDR3 is CASSQEWGGSSYEQYF. The CDR3 coding sequence is TGTGCCAGCAGCCAAGAGTGGGGGGGCTCTTCCTACGAGCAGTACTTC.